This is a list of T cell receptor beta chains from one sample in a study of radiation and T cells in renal cell carcinoma. Sequencing was performed with immunoSEQ multiplex PCR; in TCRdb, only in-frame clones are kept and a portion is missing. The table shows about 170,000 clones, with about 87% occurring only once. The specimen was blood, collected from a patient whose treatment included radiotherapy and nephrectomy. Every receptor here comes from a woman in her fifties or sixties with renal cell carcinoma. Each CDR3 is given with its conserved first and last residue. Each record gives: CDR3 DNA, CDR3 protein, J gene, D gene, V gene, clone size. The D gene is left open where the match is weak. Where a row states a size, it is once, few, many or the class of an expanded clone; other rows omit it.

cdr3_nt: TGTGCCAGCAGCTCAACAGGGATCAACACCATATATTTT
cdr3_aa: CASSSTGINTIYF
j_call: TRBJ1-3
d_call: -
v_call: TRBV7-2
clone_size: -

cdr3_nt: TGTGCCAGTAGTATCCCGCAGGGTAACTATGGCTACACCTTC
cdr3_aa: CASSIPQGNYGYTF
j_call: TRBJ1-2
d_call: -
v_call: TRBV19
clone_size: -

cdr3_nt: TGCGCCAGCAGCCAACACCGCTCTAGCGGGGGGGCCGGCGGGGAGCTGTTTTTT
cdr3_aa: CASSQHRSSGGAGGELFF
j_call: TRBJ2-2
d_call: TRBD2
v_call: TRBV4-1
clone_size: -

cdr3_nt: TGCGCCAGCAGCCCTCAAGGGGGGTCGGCTGAAGCTTTCTTT
cdr3_aa: CASSPQGGSAEAFF
j_call: TRBJ1-1
d_call: -
v_call: TRBV5-1
clone_size: -

cdr3_nt: TGTGCCAGCAGGGAGGCGGACAGCCCGCGGGAGTACTTC
cdr3_aa: CASREADSPREYF
j_call: TRBJ2-5
d_call: -
v_call: TRBV6-5
clone_size: -

cdr3_nt: TGTGCCAGCAGTTCACAGGGGTCCGGGAGAGCTTTCTTT
cdr3_aa: CASSSQGSGRAFF
j_call: TRBJ1-1
d_call: TRBD1
v_call: TRBV2
clone_size: few

cdr3_nt: TGCGCCAGCAGCTTCGGGGACAGGGGGCCAGATACGCAGTATTTT
cdr3_aa: CASSFGDRGPDTQYF
j_call: TRBJ2-3
d_call: TRBD1
v_call: TRBV5-1
clone_size: -

cdr3_nt: TGTGCCAGCAGCCTCCGGGAGGTTGGGTATAATTCACCCCTCCACTTT
cdr3_aa: CASSLREVGYNSPLHF
j_call: TRBJ1-6
d_call: -
v_call: TRBV9
clone_size: -

cdr3_nt: TGTGCCAGCAGCGCCCGACAAACAGGGCGGCACTACAATGAGCAGTTCTTC
cdr3_aa: CASSARQTGRHYNEQFF
j_call: TRBJ2-1
d_call: -
v_call: TRBV5-6
clone_size: -

cdr3_nt: TGTGCCAGCGGAGACAGCTTGAACACTGAAGCTTTCTTT
cdr3_aa: CASGDSLNTEAFF
j_call: TRBJ1-1
d_call: -
v_call: TRBV9
clone_size: few

cdr3_nt: TGCGCCAGCAGCCAAGATTCCTCCTACAATGAGCAGTTCTTC
cdr3_aa: CASSQDSSYNEQFF
j_call: TRBJ2-1
d_call: -
v_call: TRBV4-1
clone_size: -

cdr3_nt: TGTGCCAGCAGTGGGCGGCTGGGGGAGGTAGTTAATGAAAAACTGTTTTTT
cdr3_aa: CASSGRLGEVVNEKLFF
j_call: TRBJ1-4
d_call: -
v_call: TRBV25-1
clone_size: -

cdr3_nt: TGTGCCAGCAGAGACAGGGTAACCTTTGGGAACACCATATATTTT
cdr3_aa: CASRDRVTFGNTIYF
j_call: TRBJ1-3
d_call: TRBD1
v_call: TRBV7-2
clone_size: -

cdr3_nt: TGTGCCAGCAGTGTAACCGGGACAGGGGCCTATGGCTACACCTTC
cdr3_aa: CASSVTGTGAYGYTF
j_call: TRBJ1-2
d_call: TRBD1
v_call: TRBV27
clone_size: -

cdr3_nt: TGTGCCAGCAGCGACGCGCGGGGGGGCCCAGATACGCAGTATTTT
cdr3_aa: CASSDARGGPDTQYF
j_call: TRBJ2-3
d_call: TRBD2
v_call: TRBV11-3
clone_size: -

cdr3_nt: TGTGCCAGCAGTTTATTGACAGGACAGGGTGGCTACACCTTC
cdr3_aa: CASSLLTGQGGYTF
j_call: TRBJ1-2
d_call: TRBD1
v_call: TRBV27
clone_size: once

cdr3_nt: TGTGCCAGCAGCGCACAGGGTGATAATACACCCCTCCACTTT
cdr3_aa: CASSAQGDNTPLHF
j_call: TRBJ1-6
d_call: -
v_call: TRBV9
clone_size: -

cdr3_nt: TGTGCCAGCAGAGGGCAGGGTACCTACGAGCAGTACTTC
cdr3_aa: CASRGQGTYEQYF
j_call: TRBJ2-7
d_call: -
v_call: TRBV6-1
clone_size: once

cdr3_nt: TGTGCCAGCAGCTTAATGGGGGCGCAAGGTTCACCCCTCCACTTT
cdr3_aa: CASSLMGAQGSPLHF
j_call: TRBJ1-6
d_call: -
v_call: TRBV7-3
clone_size: -

cdr3_nt: TGTGCCAGCAGTGAATCTAGCGGGGGGGCCTCTGAGCAGTTCTTC
cdr3_aa: CASSESSGGASEQFF
j_call: TRBJ2-1
d_call: TRBD2
v_call: TRBV25-1
clone_size: -

cdr3_nt: TGTGCCAGTAGTATAGAGGCAGGGCCCTACGAGCAGTACTTC
cdr3_aa: CASSIEAGPYEQYF
j_call: TRBJ2-7
d_call: -
v_call: TRBV19
clone_size: -

cdr3_nt: TGCGCCAGCACGCCTACAGGGGATCGCTATGGCTACACCTTC
cdr3_aa: CASTPTGDRYGYTF
j_call: TRBJ1-2
d_call: TRBD1
v_call: TRBV5-1
clone_size: -

cdr3_nt: TGCGCCAGCAGCTTTAGACTCTCTAGCGTCCAGAACCACGAGCAGTACTTC
cdr3_aa: CASSFRLSSVQNHEQYF
j_call: TRBJ2-7
d_call: -
v_call: TRBV5-1
clone_size: -

cdr3_nt: TGTGCCAGCAGTGACGGCAGGGCACCCTATGGCTACACCTTC
cdr3_aa: CASSDGRAPYGYTF
j_call: TRBJ1-2
d_call: -
v_call: TRBV6-4
clone_size: few

cdr3_nt: TGCGCCAGCAGCTTGGGGCTTGGAGCGGCTGGTGATACGCAGTATTTT
cdr3_aa: CASSLGLGAAGDTQYF
j_call: TRBJ2-3
d_call: -
v_call: TRBV5-1
clone_size: once

cdr3_nt: TGTGCCAGCAGCTTACATCCTAATTCACCCCTCCACTTT
cdr3_aa: CASSLHPNSPLHF
j_call: TRBJ1-6
d_call: -
v_call: TRBV7-3
clone_size: -

cdr3_nt: TGCGCCAGCAGCCAAGAACAGGGAGACAGGAAAGGAAAGTATGGCTACACCTTC
cdr3_aa: CASSQEQGDRKGKYGYTF
j_call: TRBJ1-2
d_call: -
v_call: TRBV4-1
clone_size: -

cdr3_nt: TGCGCCAGCACCCCGGGGGGCAGCCAAGAGACCCAGTACTTC
cdr3_aa: CASTPGGSQETQYF
j_call: TRBJ2-5
d_call: -
v_call: TRBV5-1
clone_size: few

cdr3_nt: TGTGCTAGCAGTCCCTACTCGGGGACTAAGAGGACCGGGGAGCTGTTTTTT
cdr3_aa: CASSPYSGTKRTGELFF
j_call: TRBJ2-2
d_call: TRBD2
v_call: TRBV7-7
clone_size: -

cdr3_nt: TGTGCCAGCAGCCAAGATGGATTCGCTGGCTACACCTTC
cdr3_aa: CASSQDGFAGYTF
j_call: TRBJ1-2
d_call: -
v_call: TRBV4-2
clone_size: few

cdr3_nt: TGTGCCAGCAGTGCAGGACTAGCGCGCTCCTACAATGAGCAGTTCTTC
cdr3_aa: CASSAGLARSYNEQFF
j_call: TRBJ2-1
d_call: TRBD2
v_call: TRBV6-1
clone_size: -

cdr3_nt: TGTGCCAGCAGCCGAGCGACGACCGGGACAGCCTACGAGCAGTACTTC
cdr3_aa: CASSRATTGTAYEQYF
j_call: TRBJ2-7
d_call: TRBD1
v_call: TRBV6-6
clone_size: -

cdr3_nt: TGTGCCAGCAGATCTAGGGGGGGCCACGATGAGCAGTTCTTC
cdr3_aa: CASRSRGGHDEQFF
j_call: TRBJ2-1
d_call: -
v_call: TRBV6-5
clone_size: once

cdr3_nt: TGTGCCAGCTCACCGGGCATACTTTACACAGATACGCAGTATTTT
cdr3_aa: CASSPGILYTDTQYF
j_call: TRBJ2-3
d_call: -
v_call: TRBV18
clone_size: -

cdr3_nt: TGTGCCAGCAGGCTAAATCCCCGTAAGTCTGGGGCCAACGTCCTGACTTTC
cdr3_aa: CASRLNPRKSGANVLTF
j_call: TRBJ2-6
d_call: -
v_call: TRBV7-6
clone_size: -

cdr3_nt: TGTGCCAGTAGTATAGGAGGGGCATTTAATGAAAAACTGTTTTTT
cdr3_aa: CASSIGGAFNEKLFF
j_call: TRBJ1-4
d_call: -
v_call: TRBV19
clone_size: -

cdr3_nt: TGTGCCAGCAGTTACTTAACAGCCAATTCCTACGAGCAGTACTTC
cdr3_aa: CASSYLTANSYEQYF
j_call: TRBJ2-7
d_call: -
v_call: TRBV6-5
clone_size: -

cdr3_nt: TGTGCCAGTAGACAGGGAGATGGGTTTTCCTACGAGCAGTACTTC
cdr3_aa: CASRQGDGFSYEQYF
j_call: TRBJ2-7
d_call: -
v_call: TRBV19
clone_size: -

cdr3_nt: TGTGCCAGCAGCTTCAGATTTAACTATGGCTACACCTTC
cdr3_aa: CASSFRFNYGYTF
j_call: TRBJ1-2
d_call: -
v_call: TRBV5-8
clone_size: -

cdr3_nt: TGTGCCAGCAGTGAAAATGGGGGGATCTACGAGCAGTACTTC
cdr3_aa: CASSENGGIYEQYF
j_call: TRBJ2-7
d_call: -
v_call: TRBV2
clone_size: -

cdr3_nt: TGCAGCGCTGGGGACGACGGGCTAGGTGGCTACACCTTC
cdr3_aa: CSAGDDGLGGYTF
j_call: TRBJ1-2
d_call: -
v_call: TRBV29-1
clone_size: -

cdr3_nt: TGTGCCAGCAGCCCTAGCGGGGGATCTCAAGAGACCCAGTACTTC
cdr3_aa: CASSPSGGSQETQYF
j_call: TRBJ2-5
d_call: TRBD2
v_call: TRBV7-9
clone_size: -